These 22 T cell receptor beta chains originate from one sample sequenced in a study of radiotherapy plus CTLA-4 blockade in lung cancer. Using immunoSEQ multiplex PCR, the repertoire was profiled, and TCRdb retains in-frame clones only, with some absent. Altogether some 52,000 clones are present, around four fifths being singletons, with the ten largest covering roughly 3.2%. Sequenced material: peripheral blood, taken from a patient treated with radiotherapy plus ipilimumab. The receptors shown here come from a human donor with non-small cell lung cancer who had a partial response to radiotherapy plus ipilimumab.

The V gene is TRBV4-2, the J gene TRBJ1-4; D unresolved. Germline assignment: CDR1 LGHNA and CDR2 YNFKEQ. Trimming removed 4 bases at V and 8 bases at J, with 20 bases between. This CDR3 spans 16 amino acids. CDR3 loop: CASSPSFARVEEKLFF. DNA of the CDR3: TGTGCCAGCAGCCCGAGTTTTGCCCGGGTAGAAGAAAAACTGTTTTTT.

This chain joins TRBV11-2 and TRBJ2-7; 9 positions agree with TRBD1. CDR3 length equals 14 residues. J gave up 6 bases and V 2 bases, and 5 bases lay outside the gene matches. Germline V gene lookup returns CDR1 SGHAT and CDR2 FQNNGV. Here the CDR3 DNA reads TGTGCCAGCAGCTTACGGACAGGGGATACCGAGCAGTACTTC. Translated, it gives CASSLRTGDTEQYF.

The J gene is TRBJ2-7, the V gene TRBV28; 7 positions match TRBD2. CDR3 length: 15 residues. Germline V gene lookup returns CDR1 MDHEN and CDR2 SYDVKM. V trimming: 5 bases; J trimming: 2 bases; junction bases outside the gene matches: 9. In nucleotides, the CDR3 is TGTGCCAGCAGTCTGGGGGGGGTGGGAACCTACGAGCAGTACTTC. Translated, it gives CASSLGGVGTYEQYF.

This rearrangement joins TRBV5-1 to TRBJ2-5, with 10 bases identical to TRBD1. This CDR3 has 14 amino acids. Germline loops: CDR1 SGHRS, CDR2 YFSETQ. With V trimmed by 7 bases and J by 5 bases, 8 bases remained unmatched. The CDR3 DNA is TGCGCCAGCCACACGACAGGGGGCGGGGAGACCCAGTACTTC. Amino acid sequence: CASHTTGGGETQYF.

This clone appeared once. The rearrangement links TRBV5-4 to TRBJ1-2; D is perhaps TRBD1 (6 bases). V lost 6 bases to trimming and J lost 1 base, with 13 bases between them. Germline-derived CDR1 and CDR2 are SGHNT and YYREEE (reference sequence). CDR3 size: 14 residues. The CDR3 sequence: CASTTGWDNYGYTF. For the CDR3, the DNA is TGTGCCAGCACCACAGGGTGGGATAACTATGGCTACACCTTC.

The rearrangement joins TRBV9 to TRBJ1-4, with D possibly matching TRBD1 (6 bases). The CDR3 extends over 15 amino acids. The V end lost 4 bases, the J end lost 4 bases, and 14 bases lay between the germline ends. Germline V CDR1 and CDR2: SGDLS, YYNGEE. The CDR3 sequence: CASSPQTGINEKLFF. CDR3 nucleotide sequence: TGTGCCAGCAGCCCTCAGACAGGAATTAATGAAAAACTGTTTTTT.

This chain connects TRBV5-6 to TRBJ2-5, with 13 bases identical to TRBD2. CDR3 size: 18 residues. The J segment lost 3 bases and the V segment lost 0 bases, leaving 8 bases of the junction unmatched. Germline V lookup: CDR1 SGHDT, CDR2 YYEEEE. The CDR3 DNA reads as TGTGCCAGCAGCTTGGAATGGAGACTAGCGGGGGGAAAAGAGACCCAGTACTTC. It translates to CASSLEWRLAGGKETQYF.

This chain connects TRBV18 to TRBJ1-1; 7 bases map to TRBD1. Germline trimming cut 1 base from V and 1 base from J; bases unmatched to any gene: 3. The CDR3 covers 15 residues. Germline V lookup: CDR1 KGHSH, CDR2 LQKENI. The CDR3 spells CASSPLGTENTEAFF. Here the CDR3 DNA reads TGTGCCAGCTCACCACTAGGGACAGAGAACACTGAAGCTTTCTTT. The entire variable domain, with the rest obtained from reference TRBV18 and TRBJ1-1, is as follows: NAGVMQNPRHLVRRRGQEARLRCSPMKGHSHVYWYRQLPEEGLKFMVYLQKENIIDESGMPKERFSAEFPKEGPSILRIQQVVRGDSAAYFCASSPLGTENTEAFFGQGTRLTVV.

The CDR3 nucleotides read TGCGCCAGCAGCCAAGGGACAGGGGACCAGACCTATGGCTACACCTTC. This codes for CASSQGTGDQTYGYTF. V usage is TRBV4-3 and J usage is TRBJ1-2, with 9 bases that match TRBD1. J gave up 4 bases and V 1 base, and 7 bases lay outside the gene matches. Germline CDR1 is LGHNA and CDR2 is YSLEER. The CDR3 runs to 16 residues.

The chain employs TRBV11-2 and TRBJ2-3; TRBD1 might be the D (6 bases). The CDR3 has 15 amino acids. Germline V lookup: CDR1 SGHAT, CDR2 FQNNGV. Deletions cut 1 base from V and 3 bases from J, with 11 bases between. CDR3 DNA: TGTGCCAGCAGCTTAGGGCAGGGGTGGACAGATACGCAGTATTTT. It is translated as CASSLGQGWTDTQYF.

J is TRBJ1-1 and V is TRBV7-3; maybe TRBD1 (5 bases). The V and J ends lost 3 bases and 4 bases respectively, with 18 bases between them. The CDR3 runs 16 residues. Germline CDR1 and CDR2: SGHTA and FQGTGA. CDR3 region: CASSFGGGQTTTEAFF. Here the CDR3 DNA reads TGTGCCAGCAGCTTCGGCGGCGGACAAACCACCACTGAAGCTTTCTTT.

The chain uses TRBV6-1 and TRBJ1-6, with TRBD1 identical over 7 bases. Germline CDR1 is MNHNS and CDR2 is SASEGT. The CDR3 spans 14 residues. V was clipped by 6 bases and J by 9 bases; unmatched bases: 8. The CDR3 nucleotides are TGTGCCAGCAGGGCCGACAGGGTCGGTTCACCCCTCCACTTT. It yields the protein CASRADRVGSPLHF.

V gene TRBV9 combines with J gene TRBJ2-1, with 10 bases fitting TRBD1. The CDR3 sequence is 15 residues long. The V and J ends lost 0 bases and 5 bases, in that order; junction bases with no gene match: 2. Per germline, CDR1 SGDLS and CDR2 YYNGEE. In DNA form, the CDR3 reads TGTGCCAGCAGCGTAGATGGGACAGGGGACAATGAGCAGTTCTTC. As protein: CASSVDGTGDNEQFF.

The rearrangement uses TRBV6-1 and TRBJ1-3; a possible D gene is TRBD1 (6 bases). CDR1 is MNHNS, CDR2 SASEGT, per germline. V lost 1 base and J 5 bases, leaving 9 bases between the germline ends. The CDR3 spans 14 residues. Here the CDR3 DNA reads TGTGCCAGCAGTGAAGGGACAGCTAGAAACACCATATATTTT. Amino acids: CASSEGTARNTIYF.

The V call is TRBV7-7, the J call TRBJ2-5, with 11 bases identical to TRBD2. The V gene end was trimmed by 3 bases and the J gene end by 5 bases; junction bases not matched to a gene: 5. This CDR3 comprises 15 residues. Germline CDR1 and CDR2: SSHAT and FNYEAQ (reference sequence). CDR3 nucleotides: TGTGCCAGCAGCTTTAGCGGGGGGGCCGGGGAGACCCAGTACTTC. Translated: CASSFSGGAGETQYF.

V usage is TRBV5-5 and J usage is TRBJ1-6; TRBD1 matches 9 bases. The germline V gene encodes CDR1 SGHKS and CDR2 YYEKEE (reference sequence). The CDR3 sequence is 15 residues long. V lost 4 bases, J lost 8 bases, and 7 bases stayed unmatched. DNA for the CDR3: TGTGCCAGCAGCGCCCACAGGGGGCCGGATTCACCCCTCCACTTT. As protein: CASSAHRGPDSPLHF.

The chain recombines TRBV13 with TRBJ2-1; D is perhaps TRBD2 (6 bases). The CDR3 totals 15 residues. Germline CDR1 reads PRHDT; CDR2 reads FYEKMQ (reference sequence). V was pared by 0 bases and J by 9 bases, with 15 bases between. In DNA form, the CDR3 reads TGTGCCAGCAGCTTAGGCTGGGAGGAAGGGAGTGAGCAGTTCTTC. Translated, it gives CASSLGWEEGSEQFF.

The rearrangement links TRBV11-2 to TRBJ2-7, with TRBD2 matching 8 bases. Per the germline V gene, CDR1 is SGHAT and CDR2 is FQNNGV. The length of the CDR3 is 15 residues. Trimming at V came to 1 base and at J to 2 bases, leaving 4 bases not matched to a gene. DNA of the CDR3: TGTGCCAGCAGCTTAGCGGGGGGGGCAGCCTACGAGCAGTACTTC. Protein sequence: CASSLAGGAAYEQYF.

CDR3 in DNA: TGTGCCAGCAGTGGGTATAGGGGACAAGAGACCCAGTACTTC. Its protein is CASSGYRGQETQYF. The chain joins TRBV6-1 to TRBJ2-5, with D maybe TRBD1 (5 bases). V lost 4 bases and J 2 bases, leaving 11 bases between the germline ends. The germline CDR1 and CDR2 sequences are MNHNS and SASEGT. This CDR3 is built from 14 residues.

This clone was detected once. Here the CDR3 DNA reads TGTGCCAGCAGCTCGCTCCTCGGGACAGCAAGGTCTTACGAGCAGTACTTC. The encoded protein is CASSSLLGTARSYEQYF. This chain links TRBV7-2 with TRBJ2-7; 7 bases align to TRBD1. The V gene's germline CDR1 is SGHTA and CDR2 FQGNSA. The length of the CDR3 is 17 residues. V was clipped by 4 bases and J by 4 bases; unmatched bases: 16.

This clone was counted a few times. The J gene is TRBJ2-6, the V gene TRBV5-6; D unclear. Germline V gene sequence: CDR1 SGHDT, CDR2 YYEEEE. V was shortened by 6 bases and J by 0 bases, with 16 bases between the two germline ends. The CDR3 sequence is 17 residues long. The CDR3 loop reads CASTFGQVLSGANVLTF. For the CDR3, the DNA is TGTGCCAGCACCTTCGGTCAGGTCCTCTCTGGGGCCAACGTCCTGACTTTC.

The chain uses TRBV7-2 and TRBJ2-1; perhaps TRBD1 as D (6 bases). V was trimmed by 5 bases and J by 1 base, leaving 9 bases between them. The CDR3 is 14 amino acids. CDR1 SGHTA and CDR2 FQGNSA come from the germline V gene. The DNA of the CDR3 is TGTGCCAGCAGCAACGGACAGTCCTACAATGAGCAGTTCTTC. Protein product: CASSNGQSYNEQFF.